The entry below gives a single TCR beta chain sequence along with its context. Its matching antigen is unknown. This record belongs to a study of a mutant IDH1 vaccine in newly diagnosed glioma. Whole-study context: Radiotherapy alone preceded vaccination by 4-6 weeks; alternatively, vaccination started with temozolomide cycles. Earlier treatment was radiotherapy, temozolomide, or both, with most getting both.

Time point described: week 11, during vaccination. Every single dose of the vaccine, 300 ug of mutant IDH1 20-mer peptide, came with topical imiquimod. Astrocytomas that were new, WHO grade 3 or 4, IDH1-mutant and ATRX-lost were present in the donors. The method was immunoSEQ multiplex PCR; TCRdb's version includes in-frame clones alone and lacks a portion of them. Altogether around 62,000 clones are present, roughly 90% being singletons, with the ten largest covering approximately 1.9%. Germline V gene sequence: CDR1 DFQATT, CDR2 SNEGSKA (reference sequence). V was cut by 4 bases and J by 2 bases, with 6 bases left in between. The CDR3 has 11 amino acids.

The sequences come from PBMCs, collected from a glioma patient whose treatment included an IDH1 peptide vaccine. The chain is built from TRBV20-1 and TRBJ2-7; D is ambiguous. This receptor was taken from a man aged 40-49 years with glioma. The CDR3 DNA is TGCAGTGCTATCCTGCCCTACGAGCAGTACTTC. Translating gives CSAILPYEQYF.